The 8 T cell receptor beta chains presented below share a single source sample, sequenced in a study of shared clonotypes between healthy human individuals. Assay: immunoSEQ multiplex PCR; the TCRdb copy retains only in-frame clones and omits some. There are 2,500,000 or so clones in the sample; approximately 90% occur only once, and around 0.14% lies in the top ten. The material sequenced was naive CD4+ T cells sorted from blood. Subset: CD45RA+ positively selected. The receptors were gathered from a man in his late teens or twenties in good health.

With regard to this clone: Other DNA sequences within the sample encode an identical CDR3. This chain joins TRBV5-4 and TRBJ2-5, with unresolved D. CDR3 size: 14 residues. Germline V gene data show CDR1 as SGHNT and CDR2 as YYREEE (reference sequence). V was shortened by 0 bases and J by 2 bases, with 8 bases between the two germline ends. CDR3 protein: CASSLVAVQETQYF. The DNA of the CDR3 is TGTGCCAGCAGCTTGGTGGCAGTTCAAGAGACCCAGTACTTC.

The chain links TRBV6-6 to TRBJ2-7; 7 bases fit TRBD1. This CDR3 has 14 amino acids. V lost 5 bases to trimming and J lost 7 bases; unmatched junction nucleotides: 11. Germline lookup yields CDR1 MNHNY and CDR2 SVGAGI (reference sequence). This chain's CDR3 is CASSTIGTAKEQYF. In nucleotides, the CDR3 is TGTGCCAGCAGTACTATTGGGACAGCGAAAGAGCAGTACTTC.

The chain couples TRBV2 to TRBJ2-3; D might be TRBD1 (5 bases). The ends were cut back, 4 bases at V and 4 bases at J, with 9 bases in the middle. The CDR3 consists of 13 residues. Germline V gene sequence: CDR1 SNHLY, CDR2 FYNNEI. This CDR3 is CASSGETADTQYF. CDR3 bases: TGTGCCAGCAGTGGAGAGACAGCAGATACGCAGTATTTT.

This sequence joins TRBV2 and TRBJ1-2; 7 nucleotides line up with TRBD1. Trimming cost V 4 bases and J 3 bases; bases outside gene matches: 2. The CDR3 loop spans 13 amino acids. CDR1 and CDR2 (germline): SNHLY, FYNNEI. CDR3 nucleotides: TGTGCCAGCAGTGCGGGACAGTACTATGGCTACACCTTC. Its protein product is CASSAGQYYGYTF.

This clone was found once. This chain joins TRBV6-1 and TRBJ2-7; tentative D call: TRBD1 (5 bases). The length of the CDR3 is 13 residues. V was clipped by 5 bases and J by 5 bases, with 13 bases between them. Germline V gives CDR1 MNHNS, CDR2 SASEGT. CDR3 sequence reads: CASSNTPGNEQYF. In DNA form, the CDR3 reads TGTGCCAGCAGTAACACCCCAGGGAACGAGCAGTACTTC.

The chain uses TRBV5-1 and TRBJ1-2; TRBD1 matches 10 bases. The CDR3 runs to 13 residues. The germline V gene encodes CDR1 SGHRS and CDR2 YFSETQ. Trimming took 7 bases from V and 7 from J; bases not matched to a gene: 7. CDR3 nucleotides: TGCGCCAGCCGCATCGACAGGGGGCTTGGCTACACCTTC. This encodes CASRIDRGLGYTF.

The chain links TRBV15 to TRBJ2-2, with TRBD2 identical over 7 bases. The germline V gene has CDR1 LNHNV and CDR2 YYDKDF (reference sequence). V shed 9 bases, J shed 0 bases, and the junction held 7 bases outside the gene matches. This CDR3 is 15 amino acids long. The CDR3 here is CATFSGPPNTGELFF. Here the CDR3 DNA reads TGTGCCACTTTTAGCGGGCCTCCGAACACCGGGGAGCTGTTTTTT. The entire variable domain, with the rest obtained from reference TRBV15 and TRBJ2-2, is as follows: DAMVIQNPRYQVTQFGKPVTLSCSQTLNHNVMYWYQQKSSQAPKLLFHYYDKDFNNEADTPDNFQSRRPNTSFCFLDIRSPGLGDTAMYLCATFSGPPNTGELFFGEGSRLTVL.

The gene calls are TRBV19 and TRBJ1-6; no definite D call. The CDR3 runs to 13 residues. V was cut by 3 bases and J by 7 bases, with 7 bases left in between. From germline, CDR1 is LNHDA and CDR2 SQIVND (reference sequence). The CDR3 protein is CASSILSNSPLHF. The CDR3 nucleotides are TGTGCCAGTAGTATTCTGAGCAATTCACCCCTCCACTTT.